A selection of T cell receptor beta chains follows, all from one sample in a study of early T cells in non-severe SARS-CoV-2 infection. TCRdb redid the calling of the 5' RACE reads with MiXCR, one entry per CDR3 protein. The data contain 20,000 to 30,000 distinct CDR3 sequences, roughly 4% of them singletons. Sequenced sample: whole blood. Every receptor here comes from an adult who was a healthcare worker with PCR-confirmed SARS-CoV-2 infection or an uninfected control (not recorded which). The CDR3 runs from the conserved cysteine through the conserved F or W. Fields, in order: J gene, D gene, V gene, clone size, CDR3 DNA, CDR3 protein. A D gene is named only where the DNA matches it firmly. The listing skips clone size in some rows; elsewhere it reads once, few, many or a size class.

J gene: TRBJ2-1
D gene: .
V gene: TRBV27
clone size: many
CDR3 DNA: TGTGCCAGCAGTCCCTACCCCCGGGAGAGTATTAATGAGCAGTTCTTC
CDR3 protein: CASSPYPRESINEQFF

J gene: TRBJ2-5
D gene: .
V gene: TRBV12-3/TRBV12-4
clone size: few
CDR3 DNA: TGTGCCAGCAGCTTCTCCGGCGTCGAGACCCAGTACTTC
CDR3 protein: CASSFSGVETQYF

J gene: TRBJ2-5
D gene: TRBD2
V gene: TRBV7-2
clone size: many
CDR3 DNA: TGTGCCAGCAGCACGGGACTAGGGAGAATCCAAGAGACCCAGTACTTC
CDR3 protein: CASSTGLGRIQETQYF

J gene: TRBJ2-3
D gene: .
V gene: TRBV7-9
clone size: .
CDR3 DNA: TGTGCCAGCAGCTTGGATCGGGGGGATACGCAGTATTTT
CDR3 protein: CASSLDRGDTQYF

J gene: TRBJ2-4
D gene: TRBD1
V gene: TRBV7-6
clone size: many
CDR3 DNA: TGTGCCAGCAGCTCCGGACAGGGGGATAACATTCAGTACTTC
CDR3 protein: CASSSGQGDNIQYF

J gene: TRBJ2-7
D gene: TRBD1
V gene: TRBV19
clone size: many
CDR3 DNA: TGTGCCAGTAGTATAGATCCGAGACAGGGGGCTTCCTACGAGCAGTACTTC
CDR3 protein: CASSIDPRQGASYEQYF

J gene: TRBJ2-3
D gene: .
V gene: TRBV7-2
clone size: many
CDR3 DNA: TGTGCCAGCAGAGACGGAGATACGCAGTATTTT
CDR3 protein: CASRDGDTQYF

J gene: TRBJ1-6
D gene: .
V gene: TRBV6-1
clone size: few
CDR3 DNA: TGTGCCAGCAGCCCCCGGGCCGGGGACACGTATTCACCCCTCCACTTT
CDR3 protein: CASSPRAGDTYSPLHF

J gene: TRBJ2-2
D gene: TRBD1
V gene: TRBV28
clone size: few
CDR3 DNA: TGTGCCAGCATCGCCGGGACAGGGATCCCCGGGGAGCTGTTTTTT
CDR3 protein: CASIAGTGIPGELFF

J gene: TRBJ2-7
D gene: .
V gene: TRBV29-1
clone size: many
CDR3 DNA: TGCAGCGTAAGAATAAACGAGCAGTACTTC
CDR3 protein: CSVRINEQYF

J gene: TRBJ2-3
D gene: .
V gene: TRBV7-9
clone size: .
CDR3 DNA: TGTGCCAGCAGCCACGAACAGAACGGTCCGAATACGCAGTATTTT
CDR3 protein: CASSHEQNGPNTQYF

J gene: TRBJ2-2
D gene: TRBD2
V gene: TRBV3-1
clone size: .
CDR3 DNA: TGTGCCAGCACCCGAGGACTAGGTGGCACCGGGGAGCTGTTTTTT
CDR3 protein: CASTRGLGGTGELFF

J gene: TRBJ2-2
D gene: .
V gene: TRBV29-1
clone size: few
CDR3 DNA: TGCAGCGCCGCCGCCAGGGGTGTAGACGGGGAGCTGTTTTTT
CDR3 protein: CSAAARGVDGELFF

J gene: TRBJ2-3
D gene: TRBD2
V gene: TRBV20-1
clone size: many
CDR3 DNA: TGCAGTGCTAGAGATCCCCCCCTTCGGGAGGGCCTTTCTGATACGCAGTATTTT
CDR3 protein: CSARDPPLREGLSDTQYF

J gene: TRBJ2-2
D gene: TRBD2
V gene: TRBV7-2
clone size: many
CDR3 DNA: TGTGCCAGCAGCTTAGGGACTAGCGTTGGCGGGGAGCTGTTTTTT
CDR3 protein: CASSLGTSVGGELFF

J gene: TRBJ1-5
D gene: .
V gene: TRBV13
clone size: many
CDR3 DNA: TGTGCCAGCAGCTTAGGGAGCCAGCCCCAGCATTTT
CDR3 protein: CASSLGSQPQHF

J gene: TRBJ1-2
D gene: .
V gene: TRBV14
clone size: medium-sized
CDR3 DNA: TGTGCCAGCAGCCAAGATCGCGTTGGAGGCTACACCTTC
CDR3 protein: CASSQDRVGGYTF

J gene: TRBJ2-3
D gene: TRBD2
V gene: TRBV20-1
clone size: many
CDR3 DNA: TGCAGTGCTCCACGACTAGCTAGAGATACGCAGTATTTT
CDR3 protein: CSAPRLARDTQYF

J gene: TRBJ2-3
D gene: TRBD1
V gene: TRBV29-1
clone size: few
CDR3 DNA: TGCAGCGAAAGACAGGGGCCAGATACGCAGTATTTT
CDR3 protein: CSERQGPDTQYF

J gene: TRBJ2-3
D gene: .
V gene: TRBV5-5
clone size: few
CDR3 DNA: TGTGCCAGCAGCTTGAATACAGCCACGCAGTATTTT
CDR3 protein: CASSLNTATQYF

J gene: TRBJ1-2
D gene: .
V gene: TRBV5-1
clone size: many
CDR3 DNA: TGCGCCAGCAGCCCTGACGGGGACGGCTATGGCTACACCTTC
CDR3 protein: CASSPDGDGYGYTF

J gene: TRBJ2-5
D gene: TRBD2
V gene: TRBV29-1
clone size: few
CDR3 DNA: TGCAGCGTTGAGGGACTAGCGGGACGGGAGACCCAGTACTTC
CDR3 protein: CSVEGLAGRETQYF

J gene: TRBJ2-7
D gene: .
V gene: TRBV27
clone size: .
CDR3 DNA: TGTGCCAGCAGTTTTTACACAGGGAACTCCTACGAGCAGTACTTC
CDR3 protein: CASSFYTGNSYEQYF

J gene: TRBJ1-6
D gene: .
V gene: TRBV29-1
clone size: many
CDR3 DNA: TGCAGCGTTGGTCAGGGGCCGGGATCACCCCTCCACTTT
CDR3 protein: CSVGQGPGSPLHF

J gene: TRBJ2-1
D gene: TRBD2
V gene: TRBV7-9
clone size: few
CDR3 DNA: TGTGCCAGCAGCTCACCGGGACTAAACTACAATGAGCAGTTCTTC
CDR3 protein: CASSSPGLNYNEQFF

J gene: TRBJ2-5
D gene: .
V gene: TRBV7-9
clone size: few
CDR3 DNA: TGTGCCAGCAGCTTAGGGCTTCCGGCGGAGACCCAGTACTTC
CDR3 protein: CASSLGLPAETQYF

J gene: TRBJ2-3
D gene: .
V gene: TRBV7-9
clone size: many
CDR3 DNA: TGTGCCAGCAGCTCCCGAAGGGCCAATAGCACAGATACGCAGTATTTT
CDR3 protein: CASSSRRANSTDTQYF

J gene: TRBJ2-7
D gene: TRBD2
V gene: TRBV5-1
clone size: few
CDR3 DNA: TGCGCCAGCAGCGTTGCCGGGACTAGTGTCGCCGAGCAGTACTTC
CDR3 protein: CASSVAGTSVAEQYF

J gene: TRBJ2-3
D gene: .
V gene: TRBV6-2/TRBV6-3
clone size: medium-sized
CDR3 DNA: TGTGCCAGCAGTTACCCCGTGACCACGCAGTATTTT
CDR3 protein: CASSYPVTTQYF

J gene: TRBJ2-7
D gene: .
V gene: TRBV11-2
clone size: few
CDR3 DNA: TGTGCCAGCAGCACCGGGACATATAACGAGCAGTACTTC
CDR3 protein: CASSTGTYNEQYF

J gene: TRBJ2-3
D gene: TRBD2
V gene: TRBV3-1
clone size: few
CDR3 DNA: TGTGCCAGCAGCCAAGCGGGAGGGAGAGATACGCAGTATTTT
CDR3 protein: CASSQAGGRDTQYF

J gene: TRBJ2-5
D gene: .
V gene: TRBV5-1
clone size: few
CDR3 DNA: TGCGCCAGCAGCTTGGGACAATACCAAGAGACCCAGTACTTC
CDR3 protein: CASSLGQYQETQYF

J gene: TRBJ2-3
D gene: TRBD2
V gene: TRBV14
clone size: .
CDR3 DNA: TGTGCCAGCAGCCAACTTTCTAGCGGGAAGACAGATACGCAGTATTTT
CDR3 protein: CASSQLSSGKTDTQYF

J gene: TRBJ1-1
D gene: .
V gene: TRBV29-1
clone size: many
CDR3 DNA: TGCAGCGTTCGACAGGCCCAGAACACTGAAGCTTTCTTT
CDR3 protein: CSVRQAQNTEAFF

J gene: TRBJ2-5
D gene: .
V gene: TRBV5-1
clone size: few
CDR3 DNA: TGCGCCAGCTTCGACGGGGACCAAGAGACCCAGTACTTC
CDR3 protein: CASFDGDQETQYF

J gene: TRBJ1-5
D gene: .
V gene: TRBV14
clone size: medium-sized
CDR3 DNA: TGTGCCAGCAGCCAAGATAGCAGGATTGGGAATCAGCCCCAGCATTTT
CDR3 protein: CASSQDSRIGNQPQHF

J gene: TRBJ2-4
D gene: .
V gene: TRBV28
clone size: many
CDR3 DNA: TGTGCCAGCAGTCTCCACGGGGGTTCCAAAAACATTCAGTACTTC
CDR3 protein: CASSLHGGSKNIQYF

J gene: TRBJ1-1
D gene: TRBD1
V gene: TRBV10-3
clone size: many
CDR3 DNA: TGTGCCATCAGGGGGACAGGGGACTACACTGAAGCTTTCTTT
CDR3 protein: CAIRGTGDYTEAFF

J gene: TRBJ1-5
D gene: .
V gene: TRBV7-2
clone size: many
CDR3 DNA: TGTGCCAGCAGCTTGGTTAGTAAGCAGCCCCAGCATTTT
CDR3 protein: CASSLVSKQPQHF

J gene: TRBJ2-7
D gene: .
V gene: TRBV28
clone size: many
CDR3 DNA: TGTGCCAGCAATACAAAGTACGAGCAGTACTTC
CDR3 protein: CASNTKYEQYF

J gene: TRBJ1-1
D gene: TRBD1
V gene: TRBV25-1
clone size: many
CDR3 DNA: TGTGCCAGCAGTGGGACAGGGACGGGCCTTGAAGCTTTCTTT
CDR3 protein: CASSGTGTGLEAFF

J gene: TRBJ2-5
D gene: .
V gene: TRBV7-8
clone size: few
CDR3 DNA: TGTGCCAGCAGCACCCGACGGACCCAAGAGACCCAGTACTTC
CDR3 protein: CASSTRRTQETQYF

J gene: TRBJ2-4
D gene: .
V gene: TRBV28
clone size: many
CDR3 DNA: TGTGCCAGCACCCCCGTGCAACAGGGGGGGTTAGCCAAAAACATTCAGTACTTC
CDR3 protein: CASTPVQQGGLAKNIQYF

J gene: TRBJ2-1
D gene: .
V gene: TRBV27
clone size: many
CDR3 DNA: TGTGCGACGGGTTGGGCCTACAATGAGCAGTTCTTC
CDR3 protein: CATGWAYNEQFF

J gene: TRBJ2-3
D gene: .
V gene: TRBV19
clone size: many
CDR3 DNA: TGTGCCAGTAGTATTGGGACCCTACCGGATACGCAGTATTTT
CDR3 protein: CASSIGTLPDTQYF

J gene: TRBJ2-5
D gene: TRBD2
V gene: TRBV10-3
clone size: many
CDR3 DNA: TGTGCCATCAGATCCCGGACTAGCGGGAGCCAGTACCAAGAGACCCAGTACTTC
CDR3 protein: CAIRSRTSGSQYQETQYF

J gene: TRBJ2-3
D gene: TRBD1
V gene: TRBV5-4
clone size: many
CDR3 DNA: TGTGCCAGCAGCCGGGGACAGGGCACAGATACGCAGTATTTT
CDR3 protein: CASSRGQGTDTQYF

J gene: TRBJ2-1
D gene: .
V gene: TRBV10-3
clone size: .
CDR3 DNA: TGTGCCATCAGTGAGTTCCGACAGCCCAATGAGCAGTTCTTC
CDR3 protein: CAISEFRQPNEQFF

J gene: TRBJ2-1
D gene: .
V gene: TRBV9
clone size: many
CDR3 DNA: TGTGCCAGCACCGTCGGAGCCGGCAATGAGCAGTTCTTC
CDR3 protein: CASTVGAGNEQFF

J gene: TRBJ2-6
D gene: .
V gene: TRBV7-9
clone size: many
CDR3 DNA: TGTGCCAGCAGCTTAGTTGCCGGGTCTGGGGCCAACGTCCTGACTTTC
CDR3 protein: CASSLVAGSGANVLTF

J gene: TRBJ1-3
D gene: .
V gene: TRBV3-1
clone size: many
CDR3 DNA: TGTGCCAGCAGCCAGACCTTGGGCCGGGGAACCTCTGAAAACACCATATATTTT
CDR3 protein: CASSQTLGRGTSENTIYF

J gene: TRBJ2-3
D gene: .
V gene: TRBV2
clone size: many
CDR3 DNA: TGTGCCAGCAGACTCAGCGCAGATACGCAGTATTTT
CDR3 protein: CASRLSADTQYF

J gene: TRBJ1-5
D gene: .
V gene: TRBV15
clone size: many
CDR3 DNA: TGTGCCACCAGCGTGGATGGGCTCCGGAATCAGCCCCAGCATTTT
CDR3 protein: CATSVDGLRNQPQHF